A single sample is the source of the 12 T cell receptor beta chains below, sequenced in a study of tumor-infiltrating lymphocytes in localized non-small cell lung cancer. Produced via immunoSEQ multiplex PCR; TCRdb's table is partial and in-frame only. The repertoire holds 9,500 or so clones, with 72% as singletons. Specimen: lung tumor tissue. The receptors come from a human donor with non-small cell lung cancer.

Within the sample, this clone is large (0.1 to 1%). CDR3: CAISESAGGLETQYF. CDR3 coding DNA: TGTGCCATCAGTGAGTCGGCGGGGGGGCTGGAGACCCAGTACTTC. This rearrangement joins TRBV10-3 to TRBJ2-5; 9 positions match TRBD2. The CDR3 has 15 residues. Germline V lookup: CDR1 ENHRY, CDR2 SYGVKD. V lost 0 bases to trimming and J lost 5 bases; unmatched junction nucleotides: 4.

A remark on this clone: At one end, the junction sequence differs from germline, possibly due to a read error. V and J are TRBV2 and TRBJ1-3; 7 nucleotides line up with TRBD1. Germline V lookup: CDR1 SNHLY, CDR2 FYNNEI. This CDR3 is 14 amino acids long. CDR3 region: CASREDRVKNTIYF. The CDR3, as DNA: TGTGCCAGCAGAGAAGACAGGGTCAAGAACACCATATATTTT.

The chain uses TRBV7-9 and TRBJ2-3; no clear D. Germline CDR1 and CDR2: SEHNR and FQNEAQ (reference sequence). The CDR3 consists of 15 residues. Trimming cost V 1 base and J 2 bases, with 10 bases left between them. The DNA for the CDR3 is TGTGCCAGCAGCTTAGGGGTAGCACTCACAGATACGCAGTATTTT. Amino acid sequence: CASSLGVALTDTQYF.

The V call is TRBV19, the J call TRBJ1-5, with D unclear. Between the trimmed V and J ends, which lost 6 bases and 3 bases, there was a span of 9 bases. This CDR3 is built from 13 residues. Germline loops: CDR1 LNHDA, CDR2 SQIVND (reference sequence). CDR3 in DNA: TGTGCCAGTAGCCCCGGCCTCAATCAGCCCCAGCATTTT. Residues: CASSPGLNQPQHF.

This clone was detected once. The chain combines TRBV18 with TRBJ2-4, with 10 bases matching TRBD1. Losses at the gene ends were 4 bases for V and 11 bases for J; bases not matched to a gene: 2. Germline values: CDR1 KGHSH, CDR2 LQKENI. The CDR3 consists of 12 residues. CDR3 in amino acids: CASSQDRGVQYF. The CDR3 bases are TGTGCCAGCTCACAGGACAGGGGGGTTCAGTACTTC.

V gene TRBV10-2 combines with J gene TRBJ2-7, with D maybe TRBD2 (6 bases). The CDR3 is made up of 15 amino acids. The V gene lost 3 bases and the J gene lost 2 bases, with 14 bases spanning the gap. CDR1 is WSHSY and CDR2 is SAAADI in the germline V gene. In nucleotides, the CDR3 is TGCGCCAGCAGTGACCTCTCGGGAGATCCCTACGAGCAGTACTTC. Its protein is CASSDLSGDPYEQYF.

This clone was detected once. This CDR3 reads CASSPTPQLDQPQHF. For the CDR3, the DNA is TGTGCCAGCAGCCCAACCCCCCAGCTAGATCAGCCCCAGCATTTT. This chain connects TRBV9 to TRBJ1-5, with D uncertain. Germline V gene lookup returns CDR1 SGDLS and CDR2 YYNGEE. V was cut by 4 bases and J by 5 bases, with 16 bases left in between. CDR3 length equals 15 residues.

The V call is TRBV9, the J call TRBJ2-7; D could derive from TRBD1 or TRBD2 (5 bases each). The germline CDR1 and CDR2 sequences are SGDLS and YYNGEE. The CDR3 covers 15 residues. Deletions cut 2 bases from V and 0 bases from J, with 12 bases between. The CDR3 reads CASSVASGASYEQYF. The CDR3 nucleotides are TGTGCCAGCAGCGTCGCCTCCGGGGCCTCCTACGAGCAGTACTTC.

The chain uses TRBV28 and TRBJ1-2; TRBD1 agrees at 9 bases. Per germline, CDR1 MDHEN and CDR2 SYDVKM. This CDR3 is built from 15 residues. Unmatched junction bases numbered 5, after V lost 4 bases and J lost 2 bases. The CDR3 coding sequence is TGTGCCAGCAGTTCACAGGGGGCGAAAAACTATGGCTACACCTTC. This translates into CASSSQGAKNYGYTF.

This chain links TRBV29-1 with TRBJ2-7, with D uncertain. The CDR3 covers 11 residues. From germline, CDR1 is SQVTM and CDR2 ANQGSEA. Trimming left V 3 bases short and J 4 bases short, with 7 bases between. The CDR3 protein is CSVEWGYEQYF. CDR3 sequence (DNA): TGCAGCGTTGAGTGGGGTTACGAGCAGTACTTC.

The rearrangement links TRBV30 to TRBJ1-3; no firm D call. Germline V gives CDR1 GTSNPN, CDR2 SVGIG (reference sequence). This CDR3 has 12 residues. Trimming shortened V by 8 bases and J by 4 bases, and 12 bases separated the two germline ends. CDR3: CARKWIGNTIYF. Here the CDR3 DNA reads TGTGCCCGGAAGTGGATCGGAAACACCATATATTTT. The full variable domain, its missing parts supplied by reference TRBV30 and TRBJ1-3, is SQTIHQWPATLVQPVGSPLSLECTVEGTSNPNLYWYRQAAGRGLQLLFYSVGIGQISSEVPQNLSASRPQDRQFILSSKKLLLSDSGFYLCARKWIGNTIYFGEGSWLTVV.

The chain employs TRBV29-1 and TRBJ2-3; D unresolved. The V end lost 6 bases, the J end lost 2 bases, and 12 bases lay between the germline ends. Germline CDR1 is SQVTM and CDR2 is ANQGSEA. This CDR3 comprises 13 residues. The CDR3 loop is CSVDPGYTDTQYF. CDR3 nucleotides: TGCAGCGTGGATCCCGGTTACACAGATACGCAGTATTTT.